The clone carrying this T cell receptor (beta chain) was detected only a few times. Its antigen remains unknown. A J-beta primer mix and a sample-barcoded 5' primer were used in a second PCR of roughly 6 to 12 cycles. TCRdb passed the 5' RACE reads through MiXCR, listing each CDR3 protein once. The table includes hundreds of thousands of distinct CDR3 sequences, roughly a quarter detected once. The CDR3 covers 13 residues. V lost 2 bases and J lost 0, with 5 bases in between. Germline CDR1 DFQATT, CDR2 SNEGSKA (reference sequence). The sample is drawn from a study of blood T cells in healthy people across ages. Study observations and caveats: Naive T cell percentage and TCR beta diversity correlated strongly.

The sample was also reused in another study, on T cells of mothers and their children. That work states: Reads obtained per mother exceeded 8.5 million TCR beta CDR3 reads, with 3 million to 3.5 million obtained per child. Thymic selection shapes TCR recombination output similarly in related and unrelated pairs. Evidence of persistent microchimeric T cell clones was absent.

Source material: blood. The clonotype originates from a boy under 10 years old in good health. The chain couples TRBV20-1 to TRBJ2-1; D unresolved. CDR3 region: CSARPSSYNEQFF. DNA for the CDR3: TGCAGTGCTAGACCCTCCTCCTACAATGAGCAGTTCTTC.